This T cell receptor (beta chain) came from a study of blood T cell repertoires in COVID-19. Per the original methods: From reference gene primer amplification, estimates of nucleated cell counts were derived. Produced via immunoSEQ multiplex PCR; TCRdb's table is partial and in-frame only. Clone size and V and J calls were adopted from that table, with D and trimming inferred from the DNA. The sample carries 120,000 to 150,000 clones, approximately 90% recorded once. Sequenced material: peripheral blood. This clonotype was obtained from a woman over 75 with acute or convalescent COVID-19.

CDR3 bases: TGCGCCAGCAGCATAGGAGAGATGAACACTGAAGCTTTCTTT. It yields the protein CASSIGEMNTEAFF. The V call is TRBV5-1, the J call TRBJ1-1; D remains unclear. V was cut by 4 bases and J by 0 bases, with 10 bases left in between. Germline lookup yields CDR1 SGHRS and CDR2 YFSETQ. The CDR3 consists of 14 residues.